This passage covers 28 T cell receptor beta chains from one sample sequenced in a study of human T cells and chemical hapten exposure. One entry per CDR3 protein, called by TCRdb with MiXCR from the RACE reads. The sample carries 50,000 to 60,000 distinct CDR3 sequences, approximately 13% recorded once. Time point in this sample: patch test 3, about 24 weeks after DPC sensitization. Treatment reported: therapeutic diphenylcyclopropenone sensitization with weekly scalp DPC. The starting material was whole blood, obtained in connection with sensitization to the hapten diphenylcyclopropenone (DPC). All receptors come from a man younger than 40 with alopecia areata. Some clones in this sample may be carry-over from other donors' samples.

The table lists this clonotype with a few counts. The V gene is TRBV29-1, the J gene TRBJ1-2, with D tentatively TRBD1 (6 bases). Trimming pared 7 bases from V and 7 bases from J, leaving 13 bases between. Germline V gene lookup returns CDR1 SQVTM and CDR2 ANQGSEA. The CDR3 is 11 residues long. The CDR3 nucleotides are TGCAGCGCACCCGTAGGGGGTGGCTACACCTTC. Protein sequence: CSAPVGGGYTF.

Only a few counts were recorded for this clonotype. The CDR3 here is CATSDLRTEQFF. The DNA of the CDR3 is TGTGCCACCAGTGATCTTCGGACAGAGCAGTTCTTC. J is TRBJ2-1 and V is TRBV24-1, with D possibly being TRBD1 (5 bases). Trimming cost V 3 bases and J 10 bases, with 9 bases left between them. The CDR3 is 12 residues long. CDR1 is KGHDR and CDR2 is SFDVKD in the germline V gene.

Ten or more counts support this clonotype. The chain uses TRBV7-9 and TRBJ2-1, with 9 bases identical to TRBD1. Trimming at V came to 4 bases and at J to 0 bases, leaving 10 bases not matched to a gene. CDR1 and CDR2 (germline): SEHNR, FQNEAQ (reference sequence). The length of the CDR3 is 18 residues. CDR3 amino acids: CASSSPGQGPSSYNEQFF. Here the CDR3 DNA reads TGTGCCAGCAGCTCACCGGGACAGGGACCTTCCTCCTACAATGAGCAGTTCTTC.

This clonotype was observed many times. This chain links TRBV6-5 with TRBJ2-7, with 10 bases matching TRBD1. V dropped 2 bases and J dropped 0; count of bases not matched to a gene: 1. Germline V gene data show CDR1 as MNHEY and CDR2 as SVGAGI. This CDR3 has 15 residues. The CDR3 coding sequence is TGTGCCAGCAGTTACCGGGACAGGGGCTCCTACGAGCAGTACTTC. Translation: CASSYRDRGSYEQYF.

This clonotype was counted only a few times. The chain uses TRBV10-3 and TRBJ1-5; D perhaps matches TRBD1 (5 bases). Germline CDR1 is ENHRY and CDR2 is SYGVKD. The CDR3 has 15 residues. V was cut by 2 bases and J by 0 bases, with 8 bases left in between. CDR3 in amino acids: CAISENRNSNQPQHF. In nucleotides, the CDR3 is TGTGCCATCAGTGAGAACAGGAATAGCAATCAGCCCCAGCATTTT.

CDR3 nucleotides: TGTGCCAGCTCACCGGGACTTTCTCAAGAGACCCAGTACTTC. Translated: CASSPGLSQETQYF. V gene TRBV18 combines with J gene TRBJ2-5; D perhaps matches TRBD2 (6 bases). V lost 3 bases to trimming and J lost 2 bases, with 10 bases between them. Germline V lookup: CDR1 KGHSH, CDR2 LQKENI. This CDR3 is built from 14 residues. The entire variable domain, with the rest obtained from reference TRBV18 and TRBJ2-5, is as follows: NAGVMQNPRHLVRRRGQEARLRCSPMKGHSHVYWYRQLPEEGLKFMVYLQKENIIDESGMPKERFSAEFPKEGPSILRIQQVVRGDSAAYFCASSPGLSQETQYFGPGTRLLVL.

This clonotype was detected many times. This rearrangement joins TRBV18 to TRBJ2-7, with a possible D match to TRBD1 (6 bases). The germline V gene encodes CDR1 KGHSH and CDR2 LQKENI. The CDR3 has 13 residues. V was cut by 3 bases and J by 5 bases, with 11 bases left in between. CDR3: CASSPGATDEQYF. The CDR3, as DNA: TGTGCCAGCTCACCGGGGGCGACAGACGAGCAGTACTTC.

This chain uses TRBV6-5 with TRBJ1-6; D gene ambiguous. V was shortened by 5 bases and J by 6 bases, with 17 bases between the two germline ends. The CDR3 contains 16 residues. Germline CDR1 and CDR2: MNHEY and SVGAGI. The CDR3 spells CASSGWDPYSNSPLHF. CDR3 nucleotide sequence: TGTGCCAGCAGTGGCTGGGATCCCTACAGTAATTCACCCCTCCACTTT.

This clonotype has a count of ten or more. The CDR3 spells CASSSQGALMNTEAFF. The CDR3 region has the DNA TGCGCCAGCAGCTCACAGGGGGCCCTTATGAACACTGAAGCTTTCTTT. This rearrangement joins TRBV5-1 to TRBJ1-1; 9 bases agree with TRBD1. This CDR3 comprises 16 residues. Per germline, CDR1 SGHRS and CDR2 YFSETQ. The V and J ends lost 3 bases and 0 bases, in that order; junction bases with no gene match: 6.

This clonotype occurred many times. CDR3 amino acids: CASRRRAIGPDTQYF. CDR3 DNA: TGTGCCAGCAGGAGAAGAGCTATCGGGCCGGATACGCAGTATTTT. The genes are TRBV6-6 and TRBJ2-3, with D uncertain. Germline values: CDR1 MNHNY, CDR2 SVGAGI (reference sequence). The ends were cut back, 6 bases at V and 6 bases at J, with 19 bases in the middle. This CDR3 region has 15 residues.

The chain uses TRBV7-2 and TRBJ1-4; the match to TRBD1 covers 9 bases. The germline CDR1 and CDR2 sequences are SGHTA and FQGNSA. This CDR3 is built from 15 residues. Trimming at V came to 1 base and at J to 8 bases, leaving 5 bases not matched to a gene. CDR3 coding DNA: TGTGCCAGCAGCTTAGGGGACAGGGTGTGGGAAAAACTGTTTTTT. Translation gives CASSLGDRVWEKLFF. The variable domain in full, completed from reference TRBV7-2 and TRBJ1-4, reads GAGVSQSPSNKVTEKGKDVELRCDPISGHTALYWYRQSLGQGLEFLIYFQGNSAPDKSGLPSDRFSAERTGGSVSTLTIQRTQQEDSAVYLCASSLGDRVWEKLFFGSGTQLSVL.

The DNA for the CDR3 is TGTGCCAGCTCCCGGGACAGTACCTACAATGAGCAGTTCTTC. Residues: CASSRDSTYNEQFF. The gene calls are TRBV6-4 and TRBJ2-1; 7 nucleotides agree with TRBD1. CDR3 length: 14 amino acids. Losses at the gene ends were 8 bases for V and 2 bases for J; bases not matched to a gene: 6. Germline V lookup: CDR1 MRHNA, CDR2 SNTAGT.

The gene calls are TRBV2 and TRBJ2-2, with D possibly TRBD1 on 6 matching bases. The germline gives CDR1 SNHLY, CDR2 FYNNEI. Trimming removed 7 bases from V and 1 base from J, with 10 bases in between. The CDR3 has 14 residues. This CDR3 is CASIEQGNTGELFF. The CDR3 DNA reads TGTGCCAGCATCGAACAGGGGAACACCGGGGAGCTGTTTTTT.

There are many counts of this clonotype. V usage is TRBV20-1 and J usage is TRBJ2-3, with TRBD2 identical over 12 bases. The V and J ends lost 8 bases and 1 base, in that order; junction bases with no gene match: 4. The CDR3 is 14 amino acids. Germline values: CDR1 DFQATT, CDR2 SNEGSKA (reference sequence). Here the CDR3 DNA reads TGCAGTTCCAGACTAGCGGGGGGCACAGATACGCAGTATTTT. Protein product: CSSRLAGGTDTQYF.

This clonotype was counted at least ten times. The chain carries TRBV20-1 and TRBJ1-2, with D hard to call. The CDR3 loop spans 13 amino acids. V was shortened by 0 bases and J by 4 bases, with 9 bases between the two germline ends. Germline-derived CDR1 and CDR2 are DFQATT and SNEGSKA (reference sequence). The CDR3 is CSARDGRSYGYTF. CDR3 DNA sequence: TGCAGTGCTAGAGATGGACGATCCTATGGCTACACCTTC.

Turning to this clonotype: Germline is not matched at one junction end, which may reflect a read error. J is TRBJ1-1 and V is TRBV12-3 or TRBV12-4, with 8 bases matching TRBD1. This CDR3 comprises 10 residues. The CDR3 region is CARSQGAASF. CDR3 DNA: TGTGCCAGAAGTCAGGGGGCAGCTTCCTTT.

This clonotype has at least ten counts. The chain has TRBV7-9 and TRBJ2-2, with D tentatively TRBD1 (6 bases). Trimming cost V 1 base and J 0 bases, with 6 bases left between them. CDR3 length: 15 residues. In germline, CDR1 is SEHNR, CDR2 FQNEAQ (reference sequence). The CDR3 DNA sequence: TGTGCCAGCAGCTTAGGGGGGCCGAACACCGGGGAGCTGTTTTTT. Translation: CASSLGGPNTGELFF.

The table lists this clonotype with many counts. Written as DNA, the CDR3 is TGTGCCAGCAGAAACTGGGGGAACACTGAAGCTTTCTTT. Protein sequence: CASRNWGNTEAFF. This rearrangement joins TRBV2 to TRBJ1-1; D is unclear. V lost 6 bases and J lost 1, with 9 bases in between. This CDR3 contains 13 residues. Germline V gene sequence: CDR1 SNHLY, CDR2 FYNNEI.

This clonotype was seen only a few times. The chain employs TRBV9 and TRBJ2-3; tentatively, D is TRBD1 or TRBD2 (5 bases each). Trimming shortened V by 3 bases and J by 6 bases, and 20 bases separated the two germline ends. This CDR3 comprises 16 residues. Looked up from germline, CDR1 is SGDLS and CDR2 is YYNGEE. The CDR3 spells CASSAGTPVKGDTQYF. The CDR3 nucleotides read TGTGCCAGCAGCGCCGGGACGCCCGTCAAAGGCGATACGCAGTATTTT.

This clonotype showed up just a few times. Here the CDR3 DNA reads TGTGCCAGCAGCCCTTGGACTAGCGGATACAATGAGCAGTTCTTC. It encodes CASSPWTSGYNEQFF. The chain links TRBV5-6 to TRBJ2-1, with 10 nucleotides matching TRBD2. The germline gives CDR1 SGHDT, CDR2 YYEEEE. V shed 4 bases and J 4 bases; nucleotides not matched to a gene: 5. This CDR3 is built from 15 residues. Full variable domain (rest looked up from reference TRBV5-6 and TRBJ2-1): DAGVTQSPTHLIKTRGQQVTLRCSPKSGHDTVSWYQQALGQGPQFIFQYYEEEERQRGNFPDRFSGHQFPNYSSELNVNALLLGDSALYLCASSPWTSGYNEQFFGPGTRLTVL.

The gene calls are TRBV11-2 and TRBJ2-2; D ambiguous. Trimming left V 6 bases short and J 4 bases short, with 18 bases between. Per the germline V gene, CDR1 is SGHAT and CDR2 is FQNNGV. The length of the CDR3 is 16 residues. The CDR3 loop reads CASRHSRTRGTGELFF. CDR3 DNA: TGTGCCAGCAGGCACTCCAGGACGCGCGGCACCGGGGAGCTGTTTTTT. The whole variable domain, filled in from reference TRBV11-2 and TRBJ2-2, reads EAGVAQSPRYKIIEKRQSVAFWCNPISGHATLYWYQQILGQGPKLLIQFQNNGVVDDSQLPKDRFSAERLKGVDSTLKIQPAKLEDSAVYLCASRHSRTRGTGELFFGEGSRLTVL.

This clonotype was recorded at least ten times. This chain links TRBV14 with TRBJ2-7; 9 positions match TRBD1. This CDR3 has 17 residues. V was pared by 3 bases and J by 5 bases, with 14 bases of the junction left unmatched. From germline, CDR1 is SGHDN and CDR2 FVKESK. CDR3 loop: CASSHQKPGQGPHEQYF. CDR3 in DNA: TGTGCCAGCAGCCATCAAAAGCCGGGACAGGGACCCCACGAGCAGTACTTC.

In its sample, this clonotype was seen many times. This chain joins TRBV21-1 and TRBJ1-2; the listed D gene, TRBD1, was not tested against the DNA. TRBV21-1 is labeled a pseudogene. The length of the CDR3 is 14 residues. In nucleotides, the CDR3 is TGTGCCAGCAGCAAAAGGGCAGGGGACTATGGCTACACCTTC. Its protein product is CASSKRAGDYGYTF.

Ten or more counts support this clonotype. This sequence joins TRBV11-2 and TRBJ1-1; 7 positions agree with TRBD1. From germline, CDR1 is SGHAT and CDR2 FQNNGV. V lost 5 bases to trimming and J lost 7 bases; unmatched junction nucleotides: 7. The CDR3 loop spans 13 amino acids. The CDR3 DNA sequence: TGTGCCAGCAGCCAAGACAGGGTCTTTGAAGCTTTCTTT. Protein sequence: CASSQDRVFEAFF.

The rearrangement joins TRBV7-3 to TRBJ2-3; 7 bases map to TRBD2. V shed 3 bases, J shed 2 bases, and the junction held 5 bases outside the gene matches. CDR1 and CDR2 from the germline V gene are SGHTA and FQGTGA. The CDR3 extends over 15 amino acids. The CDR3 sequence: CASSFGGTLTDTQYF. CDR3 nucleotides: TGTGCCAGCAGCTTCGGGGGGACGCTCACAGATACGCAGTATTTT.

Concerning this clonotype: One end of the junction varies from germline; a read error may be responsible. DNA for the CDR3: TGTGCCGGCAGCCGGGATAGGGCTAGCGGGGCCCTCACAGATACGCAGTATTTT. It encodes CAGSRDRASGALTDTQYF. V and J are TRBV4-2 and TRBJ2-3, with 9 bases that match TRBD2. CDR1 is LGHNA and CDR2 is YNFKEQ in the germline V gene. The CDR3 consists of 18 residues.

This clonotype was found many times. The V call is TRBV6-2 or TRBV6-3, the J call TRBJ1-1, with D uncertain. The CDR3 loop spans 14 amino acids. The ends were cut back, 6 bases at V and 6 bases at J, with 17 bases in the middle. Germline loops: CDR1 MNHEY, CDR2 SVGEGT. The CDR3 here is CASSHDLEGAEAFF. CDR3 nucleotide sequence: TGTGCCAGCAGCCATGACCTGGAGGGCGCTGAAGCTTTCTTT.

The J gene is TRBJ2-1, the V gene TRBV7-3; TRBD2 might be the D (6 bases). This CDR3 region has 12 residues. CDR1 is SGHTA, CDR2 FQGTGA, per germline. V was pared by 5 bases and J by 7 bases, with 9 bases between. CDR3 DNA: TGTGCCAGCAGCGTACGGGGGAATGAGCAGTTCTTC. This translates into CASSVRGNEQFF.